One sample yielded the 28 T cell receptor beta chains listed below, sequenced in a study of shared T cell receptors in the human thymus. Assay used: immunoSEQ multiplex PCR; TCRdb lists only in-frame clones, some missing. Of 450,000 to 650,000 clones listed, about four fifths were seen once; the top ten hold more than 0.01%. These data also formed part of another study, on human thymus T cells.

The sequencing sample was made of thymocytes. These receptors were collected from a boy under two years old with a congenital heart defect.

V gene TRBV28 combines with J gene TRBJ2-1; no definite D call. The germline gives CDR1 MDHEN, CDR2 SYDVKM. Deletions cut 5 bases from V and 9 bases from J, with 17 bases between. CDR3 size: 14 residues. CDR3 bases: TGTGCCAGCAGTCCAAACTCTAGAGTGGGTGAGCAGTTCTTC. As protein: CASSPNSRVGEQFF.

V and J are TRBV11-2 and TRBJ2-1; D is unresolved. CDR1 and CDR2 (germline): SGHAT, FQNNGV. CDR3 length: 16 residues. V gave up 0 bases and J gave up 4 bases, with 13 bases separating them. The CDR3 reads CASSLERSSCYNEQFF. The CDR3 coding sequence is TGTGCCAGCAGCTTAGAGAGGTCTTCCTGTTACAATGAGCAGTTCTTC.

The gene calls are TRBV14 and TRBJ2-7; 8 bases align to TRBD2. Trimming removed 1 base from V and 5 bases from J; junction bases left unmatched: 7. Germline V gene lookup returns CDR1 SGHDN and CDR2 FVKESK. The CDR3 consists of 15 residues. The CDR3 loop reads CASSQGVGRGDEQYF. CDR3 DNA: TGTGCCAGCAGCCAAGGTGTCGGGAGGGGGGACGAGCAGTACTTC. The full variable domain, its missing parts supplied by reference TRBV14 and TRBJ2-7, is EAGVTQFPSHSVIEKGQTVTLRCDPISGHDNLYWYRRVMGKEIKFLLHFVKESKQDESGMPNNRFLAERTGGTYSTLKVQPAELEDSGVYFCASSQGVGRGDEQYFGPGTRLTVT.

The rearrangement links TRBV11-3 to TRBJ2-7, with 8 bases identical to TRBD1. Germline assignment: CDR1 SGHNT and CDR2 YENEEA. CDR3 length: 18 amino acids. V shed 1 base, J shed 3 bases, and the junction held 14 bases outside the gene matches. For the CDR3, the DNA is TGTGCCAGCAGCTTAGCCGGGACAGGCACTATCCCGGTCTACGAGCAGTACTTC. Amino acid sequence: CASSLAGTGTIPVYEQYF. The whole variable domain, remainder taken from reference TRBV11-3 and TRBJ2-7, is EAGVVQSPRYKIIEKKQPVAFWCNPISGHNTLYWYLQNLGQGPELLIRYENEEAVDDSQLPKDRFSAERLKGVDSTLKIQPAELGDSAVYLCASSLAGTGTIPVYEQYFGPGTRLTVT.

This clone was observed once. The V call is TRBV21-1, the J call TRBJ2-2; the listed D gene, TRBD1, was not tested against the DNA. TRBV21-1 is listed as a pseudogene. This CDR3 contains 15 residues. This CDR3 is CASSKGAGNTGELFF. CDR3 DNA: TGTGCCAGCAGCAAAGGGGCAGGCAACACCGGGGAGCTGTTTTTT.

V and J are TRBV9 and TRBJ2-1; 7 bases match TRBD2. Germline lookup yields CDR1 SGDLS and CDR2 YYNGEE. The trim removed 6 bases at V and 9 bases at J, leaving 15 bases unmatched. This CDR3 has 15 amino acids. The CDR3 bases are TGTGCCAGCACCTCAGAGGCGGGAGAGGTAGGTGAGCAGTTCTTC. Its protein is CASTSEAGEVGEQFF.

The chain combines TRBV5-1 with TRBJ1-2; 9 bases are shared with TRBD1. V gave up 1 base and J gave up 4 bases; unmatched junction bases: 11. Germline CDR1 and CDR2: SGHRS and YFSETQ. The CDR3 has 17 residues. Here the CDR3 DNA reads TGCGCCAGCAGCTTGAGGGACAGGGCCCCACTGGGCTATGGCTACACCTTC. This gives the protein CASSLRDRAPLGYGYTF.

The rearrangement joins TRBV6-1 to TRBJ2-7, with D possibly matching TRBD2 (6 bases). V lost 11 bases and J 6 bases, leaving 11 bases between the germline ends. The CDR3 spans 10 residues. Germline V gene lookup returns CDR1 MNHNS and CDR2 SASEGT. The CDR3 DNA reads TGTGCCGGAGGGGAATCCGAGCAGTACTTC. Translating gives CAGGESEQYF.

This rearrangement joins TRBV21-1 to TRBJ2-5; no check of the table's D call, TRBD1, against the DNA was made. TRBV21-1 is marked as a pseudogene. The CDR3 loop spans 18 amino acids. CDR3 sequence: CASTHTRQGATPQETQYF. In DNA form, the CDR3 reads TGTGCCAGCACCCATACCCGACAGGGGGCGACCCCCCAAGAGACCCAGTACTTC.

The V call is TRBV19, the J call TRBJ2-7; 12 positions match TRBD1. With V trimmed by 4 bases and J by 5 bases, 18 bases remained unmatched. The CDR3 runs 19 residues. Germline assignment: CDR1 LNHDA and CDR2 SQIVND (reference sequence). CDR3 in DNA: TGTGCCAGTAGTACACCCCGGGGACAGGGGGCGCGAAGGGGCAACGAGCAGTACTTC. This sequence encodes CASSTPRGQGARRGNEQYF.

In its sample, this clone was seen a few times. V is TRBV29-1 and J is TRBJ1-1; 7 bases fit TRBD1. V was clipped by 7 bases and J by 1 base; unmatched bases: 6. CDR1 is SQVTM and CDR2 is ANQGSEA in the germline V gene. The CDR3 consists of 13 residues. CDR3 sequence (DNA): TGCAGCGCACTACAGGGGCAGAACACTGAAGCTTTCTTT. Protein sequence: CSALQGQNTEAFF.

This chain uses TRBV6-6 with TRBJ2-7; D might be TRBD1 (6 bases). Trimming stripped 8 bases from V and 1 base from J, with 12 bases between. Germline V lookup: CDR1 MNHNY, CDR2 SVGAGI (reference sequence). The CDR3 is made up of 13 amino acids. CDR3 amino acids: CASRDTGSYEQYF. CDR3 DNA: TGTGCCAGCCGGGACACAGGGTCCTACGAGCAGTACTTC.

The chain is built from TRBV10-3 and TRBJ1-1; a weak D match, TRBD1 (5 bases). CDR3 length equals 17 residues. Per germline, CDR1 ENHRY and CDR2 SYGVKD. V was cut by 0 bases and J by 1 base, with 15 bases left in between. The CDR3 is CAISESGPHPENTEAFF. The DNA of the CDR3 is TGTGCCATCAGTGAGTCGGGGCCCCACCCAGAGAACACTGAAGCTTTCTTT.

V and J are TRBV7-2 and TRBJ1-1; tentative D call: TRBD1 (6 bases). The CDR3 has 18 residues. Looked up from germline, CDR1 is SGHTA and CDR2 is FQGNSA. Trimming shortened V by 2 bases and J by 0 bases, and 19 bases separated the two germline ends. CDR3 sequence: CASSLIEGVPFMNTEAFF. The CDR3 DNA reads TGTGCCAGCAGCTTAATCGAGGGGGTCCCCTTTATGAACACTGAAGCTTTCTTT.

V is TRBV7-9 and J is TRBJ2-7, with D maybe TRBD2 (6 bases). CDR3 length: 14 residues. V was trimmed by 5 bases and J by 2 bases, leaving 13 bases between them. Germline CDR1 SEHNR, CDR2 FQNEAQ (reference sequence). In nucleotides, the CDR3 is TGTGCCAGCAGCCCCTGGAGGGCCGCCTACGAGCAGTACTTC. Its protein is CASSPWRAAYEQYF. The complete variable domain, with remaining parts taken from reference TRBV7-9 and TRBJ2-7, reads DTGVSQNPRHKITKRGQNVTFRCDPISEHNRLYWYRQTLGQGPEFLTYFQNEAQLEKSRLLSDRFSAERPKGSFSTLEIQRTEQGDSAMYLCASSPWRAAYEQYFGPGTRLTVT.

The chain carries TRBV5-1 and TRBJ2-4; 11 bases are shared with TRBD2. This CDR3 spans 15 amino acids. The V and J ends lost 0 bases and 5 bases, in that order; junction bases with no gene match: 1. Germline loops: CDR1 SGHRS, CDR2 YFSETQ. Here the CDR3 reads CASSLGSGRENIQYF. The CDR3 bases are TGCGCCAGCAGCTTGGGTAGCGGGAGGGAAAACATTCAGTACTTC.

The V call is TRBV5-3, the J call TRBJ2-3; 9 nucleotides line up with TRBD2. TRBV5-3 is assigned to the ORF class and has an uncertain function. Trimming removed 0 bases from V and 2 bases from J; junction bases left unmatched: 10. CDR3 length: 18 residues. The CDR3 is CARSLEAGGHELTDTQYF. CDR3 DNA: TGTGCCAGAAGCTTGGAAGCGGGAGGACACGAACTCACAGATACGCAGTATTTT.

The chain joins TRBV27 to TRBJ2-5; 8 bases line up with TRBD2. The tail of the sequence fits TRBJ2-7 better, so the J call may be wrong. CDR1 is MNHEY and CDR2 is SMNVEV in the germline V gene (reference sequence). The CDR3 is 16 amino acids. CDR3 nucleotides: TGTGCCAGCAGTTTAGGGCTAGCGGGTCACGGGGACGAGCAGTACTTC. Translating it yields CASSLGLAGHGDEQYF.

V gene TRBV30 combines with J gene TRBJ2-1; 12 nucleotides match TRBD2. J lost 5 bases, V lost 3 bases, and 17 bases had no gene match. This CDR3 spans 19 amino acids. Germline CDR1 reads GTSNPN; CDR2 reads SVGIG (reference sequence). DNA for the CDR3: TGTGCCTGGAGGGGCGGGCGGGCTAGCGGGAGGGCCCTAAACAATGAGCAGTTCTTC. Its translation is CAWRGGRASGRALNNEQFF.

The chain joins TRBV4-3 to TRBJ2-1; D is possibly TRBD1 (6 bases). The CDR3 loop spans 19 amino acids. The V gene's germline CDR1 is LGHNA and CDR2 YSLEER. Trimming pared 0 bases from V and 5 bases from J, leaving 23 bases between. CDR3 nucleotides: TGCGCCAGCAGCCAAGAGGGGGCGGAGGAGCCCCTAGGGGACAATGAGCAGTTCTTC. Its translation: CASSQEGAEEPLGDNEQFF.

V and J are TRBV10-2 and TRBJ2-1; TRBD2 matches at 9 bases. The CDR3 covers 15 residues. J lost 7 bases, V lost 4 bases, and 8 bases had no gene match. The germline V gene has CDR1 WSHSY and CDR2 SAAADI. The chain's CDR3 is CASSAPQREANEQFF. CDR3 in DNA: TGCGCCAGCAGTGCCCCCCAGCGGGAGGCTAATGAGCAGTTCTTC.

This sequence joins TRBV4-3 and TRBJ2-7, with TRBD1 matching over 9 bases. The trim removed 1 base at V and 5 bases at J, leaving 6 bases unmatched. Germline CDR1 is LGHNA and CDR2 is YSLEER. The CDR3 runs to 15 residues. The CDR3 coding sequence is TGCGCCAGCAGCCAAGGGGGACAGGGTGACCACGAGCAGTACTTC. Protein: CASSQGGQGDHEQYF.

The chain joins TRBV7-3 to TRBJ2-5, with D possibly matching TRBD2 (5 bases). The germline V gene has CDR1 SGHTA and CDR2 FQGTGA. The CDR3 totals 14 residues. Trimming shortened V by 5 bases and J by 6 bases, and 16 bases separated the two germline ends. CDR3 nucleotides: TGTGCCAGCAGCCCACGGGGTACTGGCAAGACCCAGTACTTC. It encodes CASSPRGTGKTQYF.

The CDR3 coding sequence is TGTGCCAGCAGTGAAAAGCGGGAGAACTACAATGAGCAGTTCTTC. It codes for CASSEKRENYNEQFF. The J gene is TRBJ2-1, the V gene TRBV25-1; TRBD2 matches at 8 bases. CDR3 length equals 15 residues. Losses at the gene ends were 2 bases for V and 3 bases for J; bases not matched to a gene: 3. CDR1 MGHDK and CDR2 SYGVNS come from the germline V gene.

This clone was seen only a few times. The gene calls are TRBV7-9 and TRBJ1-2, with D possibly matching TRBD1 (5 bases). The V gene's germline CDR1 is SEHNR and CDR2 FQNEAQ (reference sequence). Trimming took off 5 bases at V and 2 bases at J, with 12 bases between the two ends. The CDR3 consists of 14 residues. The CDR3 region has the DNA TGTGCCAGCAGCCCCCCTGGGGGGAACTATGGCTACACCTTC. Its translation is CASSPPGGNYGYTF.

J is TRBJ2-1 and V is TRBV6-5, with 9 bases lining up with TRBD2. CDR3 length: 14 residues. Germline V gene data show CDR1 as MNHEY and CDR2 as SVGAGI. The V and J ends lost 5 bases and 7 bases, in that order; junction bases with no gene match: 6. The CDR3, as DNA: TGTGCCAGCAGTACGGGACTAGCCTGGAATGAGCAGTTCTTC. It specifies CASSTGLAWNEQFF.

CDR3 DNA sequence: TGTGCCAGTAGTATTTTAGGAACCGGAGGGAATCAGCCCCAGCATTTT. Encoded protein: CASSILGTGGNQPQHF. This sequence joins TRBV19 and TRBJ1-5; D not resolved. Trimming stripped 3 bases from V and 4 bases from J, with 16 bases between. This CDR3 region has 16 residues. The germline CDR1 and CDR2 sequences are LNHDA and SQIVND (reference sequence).

This rearrangement joins TRBV7-2 to TRBJ2-3; D gene uncertain. The germline gives CDR1 SGHTA, CDR2 FQGNSA. The length of the CDR3 is 13 residues. V dropped 6 bases and J dropped 0 bases, with 7 bases sitting between them. The chain's CDR3 is CASRSTSTDTQYF. Written as DNA, the CDR3 is TGTGCCAGCAGATCGACTAGCACAGATACGCAGTATTTT.